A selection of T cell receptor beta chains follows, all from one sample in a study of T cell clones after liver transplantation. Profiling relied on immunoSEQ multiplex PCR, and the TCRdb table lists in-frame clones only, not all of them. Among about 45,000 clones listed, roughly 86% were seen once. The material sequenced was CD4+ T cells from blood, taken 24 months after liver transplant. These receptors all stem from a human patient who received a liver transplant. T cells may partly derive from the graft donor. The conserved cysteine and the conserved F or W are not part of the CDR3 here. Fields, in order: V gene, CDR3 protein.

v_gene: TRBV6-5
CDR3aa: ASSYSLAGMRETQY

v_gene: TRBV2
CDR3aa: ASSEKALQSNQPQH

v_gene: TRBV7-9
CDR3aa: ASSRGQGGNSPLH

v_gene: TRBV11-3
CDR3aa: ASSPTGSQETQY

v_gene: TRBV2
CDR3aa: ASNTGMLTGNQPQH

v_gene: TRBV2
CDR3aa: ASSELGSAVHAF

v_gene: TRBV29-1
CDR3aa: SVERSARQETQY

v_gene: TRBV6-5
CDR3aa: ASSYSNSLEAF

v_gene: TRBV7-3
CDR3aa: ASSESGGTNEKLF

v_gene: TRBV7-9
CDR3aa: ANLGLASTGELF

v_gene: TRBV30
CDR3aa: AWTPWAGRGNEQF